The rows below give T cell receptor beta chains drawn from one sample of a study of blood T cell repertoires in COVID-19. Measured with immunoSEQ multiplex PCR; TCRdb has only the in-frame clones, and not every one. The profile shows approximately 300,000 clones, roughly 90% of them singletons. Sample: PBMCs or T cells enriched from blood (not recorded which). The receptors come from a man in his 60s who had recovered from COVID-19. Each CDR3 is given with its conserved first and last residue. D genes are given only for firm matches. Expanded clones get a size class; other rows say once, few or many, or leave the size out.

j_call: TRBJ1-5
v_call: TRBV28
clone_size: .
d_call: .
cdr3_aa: CASRGGGFNQPQHF
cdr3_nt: TGTGCCAGCAGGGGAGGAGGCTTTAATCAGCCCCAGCATTTT

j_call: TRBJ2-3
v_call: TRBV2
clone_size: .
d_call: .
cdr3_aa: CASSVGRIGTDTQYF
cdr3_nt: TGTGCCAGCAGTGTGGGGAGAATTGGCACAGATACGCAGTATTTT

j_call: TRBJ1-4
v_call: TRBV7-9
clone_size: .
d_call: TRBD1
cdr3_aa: CASSLGKGQGANEKLFF
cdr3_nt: TGTGCCAGCAGCTTAGGGAAGGGACAGGGGGCCAATGAAAAACTGTTTTTT

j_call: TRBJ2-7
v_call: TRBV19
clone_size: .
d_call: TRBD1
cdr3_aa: CASSLPGQGSYEQYF
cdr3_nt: TGTGCCAGTAGTCTACCGGGACAGGGATCCTACGAGCAGTACTTC

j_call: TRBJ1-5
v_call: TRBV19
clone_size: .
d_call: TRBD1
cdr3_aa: CASSVRTGGNQPQHF
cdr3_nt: TGTGCCAGTTCCGTCAGGACAGGGGGCAATCAGCCCCAGCATTTT

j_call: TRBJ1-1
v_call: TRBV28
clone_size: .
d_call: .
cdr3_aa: CASSLRNTEAFF
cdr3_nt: TGTGCCAGCAGTTTACGGAACACTGAAGCTTTCTTT

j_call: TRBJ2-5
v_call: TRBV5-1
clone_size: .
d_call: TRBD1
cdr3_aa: CASYRGTEETQYF
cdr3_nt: TGCGCCAGCTACAGGGGGACCGAAGAGACCCAGTACTTC

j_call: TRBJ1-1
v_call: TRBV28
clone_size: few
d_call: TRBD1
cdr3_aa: CASRGTAGPNTEAFF
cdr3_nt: TGTGCCAGCAGGGGGACAGCCGGACCGAACACTGAAGCTTTCTTT

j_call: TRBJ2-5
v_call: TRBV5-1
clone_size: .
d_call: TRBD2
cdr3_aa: CASSLAPPWTSTETQYF
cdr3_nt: TGCGCCAGCAGCTTGGCTCCCCCGTGGACTAGCACAGAGACCCAGTACTTC

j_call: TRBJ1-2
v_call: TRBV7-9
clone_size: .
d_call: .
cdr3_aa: CASSLRGGYTF
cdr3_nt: TGTGCCAGCAGCTTAAGGGGCGGCTACACCTTC

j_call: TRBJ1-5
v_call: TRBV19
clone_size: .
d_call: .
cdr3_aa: CASSIDRYNQPQHF
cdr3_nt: TGTGCCAGTAGTATAGACAGGTACAATCAGCCCCAGCATTTT

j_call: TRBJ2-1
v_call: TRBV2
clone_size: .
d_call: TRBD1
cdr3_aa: CASSDSGTADNEQFF
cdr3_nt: TGTGCCAGCAGTGATAGTGGGACAGCGGACAATGAGCAGTTCTTC